These 24 T cell receptor beta chains originate from one sample sequenced in a study of cytomegalovirus exposure and HLA in healthy donors. Use of 60 Vbeta and 13 Jbeta primers characterized the PCR. Profiling relied on immunoSEQ multiplex PCR, and the TCRdb table lists in-frame clones only, not all of them. The sample consists of roughly 120,000 clones, around 75% of them appearing once. Input material: PBMCs. The receptor source for this set is a woman aged 25 to 39 in good health and CMV-seronegative.

As to this clone: An end of the junction does not agree with germline; a read error may underlie this. V gene TRBV9 combines with J gene TRBJ2-7; maybe TRBD2 (6 bases). There are 17 residues in the CDR3. Germline V gene sequence: CDR1 SGDLS, CDR2 YYNGEE. CDR3 residues: CASSVGDSQEGYYKQYF. CDR3 in DNA: TGTGCCAGCAGCGTAGGGGATTCGCAGGAGGGCTACTACAAGCAGTACTTC.

V is TRBV5-8 and J is TRBJ1-4, with D unclear. V was trimmed by 4 bases and J by 4 bases, leaving 14 bases between them. CDR1 is SGHTS and CDR2 is YDEGEE in the germline V gene. The CDR3 is 15 residues long. The CDR3 here is CASSPLPVSNEKLFF. The CDR3 DNA reads as TGTGCCAGCAGCCCATTACCAGTCAGTAATGAAAAACTGTTTTTT.

The gene calls are TRBV21-1 and TRBJ1-2; whether TRBD1, the table's D call, matches the DNA was not checked. TRBV21-1 counts as a pseudogene. CDR3 length: 16 residues. CDR3 in amino acids: CASSKGGPPGRYGYTF. The CDR3 bases are TGTGCCAGCAGCAAAGGGGGGCCCCCCGGACGCTATGGCTACACCTTC.

The rearrangement links TRBV19 to TRBJ2-5; 7 nucleotides align to TRBD1. Trimming took 6 bases from V and 3 from J; bases not matched to a gene: 4. The CDR3 has 13 amino acids. The germline gives CDR1 LNHDA, CDR2 SQIVND (reference sequence). The CDR3 spells CASRTQGEETQYF. In DNA, the CDR3 is TGTGCCAGTAGGACCCAGGGGGAAGAGACCCAGTACTTC.

J is TRBJ1-2 and V is TRBV7-2; D is possibly TRBD1 (6 bases). The ends were cut back, 0 bases at V and 4 bases at J, with 9 bases in the middle. CDR3 length equals 14 residues. Germline V gene lookup returns CDR1 SGHTA and CDR2 FQGNSA. The CDR3 loop reads CASSLAGATYGYTF. DNA of the CDR3: TGTGCCAGCAGCTTAGCGGGGGCTACCTATGGCTACACCTTC. Using reference TRBV7-2 and TRBJ1-2 for the parts outside the CDR3, the full variable domain is GAGVSQSPSNKVTEKGKDVELRCDPISGHTALYWYRQSLGQGLEFLIYFQGNSAPDKSGLPSDRFSAERTGGSVSTLTIQRTQQEDSAVYLCASSLAGATYGYTFGSGTRLTVV.

This clone turned up a few times. The V call is TRBV30, the J call TRBJ1-1, with a weak D call TRBD1 (6 bases). Trimming removed 2 bases from V and 0 bases from J, with 16 bases in between. The CDR3 consists of 16 residues. Germline CDR1 reads GTSNPN; CDR2 reads SVGIG (reference sequence). CDR3 amino acids: CAWSPASGQMNTEAFF. CDR3 DNA: TGTGCCTGGAGTCCTGCCTCAGGACAGATGAACACTGAAGCTTTCTTT. Together with reference TRBV30 and TRBJ1-1, the CDR3 gives the full variable domain: SQTIHQWPATLVQPVGSPLSLECTVEGTSNPNLYWYRQAAGRGLQLLFYSVGIGQISSEVPQNLSASRPQDRQFILSSKKLLLSDSGFYLCAWSPASGQMNTEAFFGQGTRLTVV.

The sample holds a few counts of this clone. The chain combines TRBV2 with TRBJ1-4, with D possibly being TRBD1 (6 bases). V dropped 11 bases and J dropped 0 bases, with 10 bases sitting between them. Per germline, CDR1 SNHLY and CDR2 FYNNEI. This CDR3 comprises 13 residues. For the CDR3, the DNA is TGTGCCGGTCAGGGGACAACTAATGAAAAACTGTTTTTT. Its translation is CAGQGTTNEKLFF.

This sequence joins TRBV5-4 and TRBJ2-6; weak D call: TRBD2 (6 bases). Per germline, CDR1 SGHNT and CDR2 YYREEE (reference sequence). The V gene lost 2 bases and the J gene lost 3 bases, with 12 bases spanning the gap. The CDR3 is made up of 16 amino acids. The CDR3 DNA reads TGTGCCAGCAGCTTATGGGGGGAGAGTGGGGCCAACGTCCTGACTTTC. It codes for CASSLWGESGANVLTF.

The chain joins TRBV5-4 to TRBJ2-3; 9 bases are shared with TRBD1. The CDR3 is 18 residues long. J was trimmed by 0 bases and V by 2 bases; bases with no gene match: 10. The germline gives CDR1 SGHNT, CDR2 YYREEE (reference sequence). The CDR3 nucleotides are TGTGCCAGCAGCTTTCCGGGACAGGGAACGACTAGCACAGATACGCAGTATTTT. This gives the protein CASSFPGQGTTSTDTQYF. Full variable domain (outside the CDR3, taken from reference TRBV5-4 and TRBJ2-3): ETGVTQSPTHLIKTRGQQVTLRCSSQSGHNTVSWYQQALGQGPQFIFQYYREEENGRGNFPPRFSGLQFPNYSSELNVNALELDDSALYLCASSFPGQGTTSTDTQYFGPGTRLTVL.

The J gene is TRBJ1-1, the V gene TRBV2, with a weak D call TRBD1 (6 bases). The length of the CDR3 is 16 residues. CDR1 SNHLY and CDR2 FYNNEI come from the germline V gene. Trimming stripped 6 bases from V and 2 bases from J, with 19 bases between. CDR3 in DNA: TGTGCCAGCAGCAAAAATCCACCGGGACAAAACACTGAAGCTTTCTTT. Translating gives CASSKNPPGQNTEAFF.

The gene calls are TRBV20-1 and TRBJ1-2; no clear D gene. The CDR3 length is 11 residues. The germline CDR1 and CDR2 sequences are DFQATT and SNEGSKA (reference sequence). Trimming pared 5 bases from V and 6 bases from J, leaving 10 bases between. CDR3 DNA: TGCAGTGCTGGGAGCGGGAATGGCTACACCTTC. Translating gives CSAGSGNGYTF.

V gene TRBV11-2 combines with J gene TRBJ1-1; 11 bases are a match to TRBD1. Germline V gene sequence: CDR1 SGHAT, CDR2 FQNNGV. CDR3 length equals 16 residues. The V segment lost 5 bases and the J segment 7 bases; nucleotides outside the gene matches: 12. CDR3 region: CASSGNGQGARGEAFF. CDR3 nucleotides: TGTGCCAGCAGCGGGAACGGACAGGGGGCACGGGGTGAAGCTTTCTTT. Drawing the rest from reference TRBV11-2 and TRBJ1-1, the complete variable domain is EAGVAQSPRYKIIEKRQSVAFWCNPISGHATLYWYQQILGQGPKLLIQFQNNGVVDDSQLPKDRFSAERLKGVDSTLKIQPAKLEDSAVYLCASSGNGQGARGEAFFGQGTRLTVV.

V gene TRBV11-3 combines with J gene TRBJ2-7, with D possibly matching TRBD1 (6 bases). The CDR3 loop spans 14 amino acids. Trimming left V 5 bases short and J 2 bases short, with 13 bases between. Germline loops: CDR1 SGHNT, CDR2 YENEEA. The CDR3 sequence: CASSPGVQAYEQYF. As DNA, the CDR3 is TGTGCCAGCAGCCCAGGGGTTCAGGCCTACGAGCAGTACTTC.

The chain recombines TRBV6-6 with TRBJ1-2, with TRBD1 as a possible D gene (5 bases). CDR3 length: 11 residues. The germline gives CDR1 MNHNY, CDR2 SVGAGI (reference sequence). Trimming shortened V by 7 bases and J by 8 bases, and 11 bases separated the two germline ends. CDR3 region: CASTSRGGYTF. CDR3 nucleotides: TGTGCCAGCACATCAAGGGGCGGCTACACCTTC.

The chain carries TRBV27 and TRBJ1-1; the D is unclear. The CDR3 has 15 amino acids. V shed 5 bases and J shed 1 base, with 14 bases lying between them. Germline CDR1 is MNHEY and CDR2 is SMNVEV (reference sequence). The DNA of the CDR3 is TGTGCCAGCAGTCCCCGCGGGCTCCGGAACACTGAAGCTTTCTTT. Amino acids: CASSPRGLRNTEAFF.

A few counts support this clone. CDR3 DNA: TGTGCCAGTAGTGCAATGACAGGTCTGGGGGTGAACACTGAAGCTTTCTTT. It is translated as CASSAMTGLGVNTEAFF. The chain employs TRBV19 and TRBJ1-1; D is possibly TRBD1 (6 bases). CDR1 LNHDA and CDR2 SQIVND come from the germline V gene (reference sequence). V dropped 5 bases and J dropped 0 bases, with 19 bases sitting between them. This CDR3 comprises 17 residues.

The V call is TRBV5-4, the J call TRBJ2-7; TRBD1 is a possible D gene (6 bases). Between the trimmed V and J ends, which lost 4 bases and 1 base, there was a span of 9 bases. From germline, CDR1 is SGHNT and CDR2 YYREEE (reference sequence). The CDR3 covers 13 residues. DNA of the CDR3: TGTGCCAGCAGCACAGGGTTATCCTACGAGCAGTACTTC. It specifies CASSTGLSYEQYF.

The chain is built from TRBV6-1 and TRBJ1-5, with a weak D call TRBD1 (5 bases). Germline CDR1 MNHNS, CDR2 SASEGT. There are 13 residues in the CDR3. V was pared by 7 bases and J by 7 bases, with 14 bases between. The CDR3 DNA reads as TGTGCCAGCACCAGGGATGTTGAACAGCCCCAGCATTTT. Translated, it gives CASTRDVEQPQHF.

This sequence joins TRBV2 and TRBJ1-1; tentatively, D is TRBD1 (5 bases). Germline lookup yields CDR1 SNHLY and CDR2 FYNNEI. The ends were cut back, 6 bases at V and 5 bases at J, with 16 bases in the middle. The CDR3 covers 14 residues. The CDR3 DNA reads as TGTGCCAGCAGGGAAACAGGCGGGAGGACTGAAGCTTTCTTT. Protein product: CASRETGGRTEAFF.

This clone was found a few times. This rearrangement joins TRBV6-1 to TRBJ2-5; D might be TRBD2 (5 bases). The DNA end lines up better with TRBJ2-7; the J call may be wrong. The CDR3 is 14 amino acids. Germline lookup yields CDR1 MNHNS and CDR2 SASEGT. CDR3 amino acids: CASSEALGGSEQYF. The CDR3 DNA reads TGTGCCAGCAGTGAAGCGCTTGGAGGTTCCGAGCAGTACTTC.

V is TRBV7-2 and J is TRBJ2-5, with D possibly matching TRBD2 (6 bases). CDR1 is SGHTA and CDR2 is FQGNSA in the germline V gene. The CDR3 sequence is 14 residues long. Trimming shortened V by 5 bases and J by 3 bases, and 13 bases separated the two germline ends. The DNA for the CDR3 is TGTGCCAGCAGCCCCGGAATAGCGGAAGAGACCCAGTACTTC. Amino acids: CASSPGIAEETQYF.

The rearrangement joins TRBV6-5 to TRBJ1-5; the match to TRBD1 covers 10 bases. This CDR3 contains 14 residues. J lost 4 bases, V lost 5 bases, and 2 bases had no gene match. The germline gives CDR1 MNHEY, CDR2 SVGAGI. CDR3 DNA sequence: TGTGCCAGCAGTAGGACAGGGGGTAATCAGCCCCAGCATTTT. Translated, it gives CASSRTGGNQPQHF.

The V and J genes are TRBV18 and TRBJ1-1; D is perhaps TRBD1 (6 bases). The V end was cut by 1 base, the J end by 5 bases, with 11 bases between. The length of the CDR3 is 14 residues. Germline CDR1 reads KGHSH; CDR2 reads LQKENI. The CDR3 here is CASSPQGVQTEAFF. The CDR3 DNA follows: TGTGCCAGCTCACCACAGGGGGTTCAGACTGAAGCTTTCTTT.

This clone was observed a handful of times. V usage is TRBV6-1 and J usage is TRBJ2-7; 9 nucleotides align to TRBD1. This CDR3 comprises 15 residues. Germline V gene sequence: CDR1 MNHNS, CDR2 SASEGT. V dropped 5 bases and J dropped 2; count of bases not matched to a gene: 7. For the CDR3, the DNA is TGTGCCAGCAGTTCACCGGGACAGGGTACCTACGAGCAGTACTTC. It specifies CASSSPGQGTYEQYF.